What follows are 29 T cell receptor beta chains derived from one specimen sequenced in a study of blood T cells in healthy people across ages. A second PCR of 7 to 11 cycles used a sample-barcoded 5' primer and a J-beta primer mix. TCRdb re-called the 5' RACE reads through MiXCR, storing one row per CDR3 protein. The data show roughly 1,500,000 distinct CDR3 sequences, roughly 32% seen once. The specimen was blood. The receptors were sampled from a woman in her thirties in good health.

This clonotype appeared a few times. The rearrangement joins TRBV20-1 to TRBJ2-7; D unresolved. This CDR3 has 14 amino acids. With 1 base removed from V and 3 bases from J, the gap between germline ends came to 13 bases. CDR1 and CDR2 from the germline V gene are DFQATT and SNEGSKA (reference sequence). The chain's CDR3 is CSARVAADIYEQYF. The DNA of the CDR3 is TGCAGTGCTAGAGTGGCGGCAGATATCTACGAGCAGTACTTC.

This clonotype was seen more than once but under ten times. This chain links TRBV27 with TRBJ2-7, with D perhaps TRBD1 (6 bases). V was trimmed by 5 bases and J by 5 bases, leaving 28 bases between them. The CDR3 is made up of 18 amino acids. Germline V CDR1 and CDR2: MNHEY, SMNVEV (reference sequence). The CDR3: CASSPQFVFSTGSDEQYF. CDR3 coding DNA: TGTGCCAGCAGTCCGCAATTTGTCTTCTCTACAGGGTCGGACGAGCAGTACTTC.

This chain uses TRBV29-1 with TRBJ1-1; the D is unclear. V lost 6 bases to trimming and J lost 6 bases, with 14 bases between them. Germline CDR1 is SQVTM and CDR2 is ANQGSEA. This CDR3 comprises 12 residues. CDR3 amino acids: CSVKPPSPEAFF. CDR3 nucleotide sequence: TGCAGCGTAAAACCCCCGAGCCCTGAAGCTTTCTTT.

The gene calls are TRBV24-1 and TRBJ2-5; 8 nucleotides match TRBD2. With V trimmed by 7 bases and J by 2 bases, 5 bases remained unmatched. Germline-derived CDR1 and CDR2 are KGHDR and SFDVKD. This CDR3 spans 14 amino acids. The CDR3 region is CATSGASGQETQYF. The CDR3 nucleotides read TGTGCCACCAGCGGTGCTAGCGGGCAAGAGACCCAGTACTTC.

This clonotype was counted ten times or more. The junction does not match germline at one end; this may be a read error. The chain couples TRBV12-3 or TRBV12-4 to TRBJ1-5; D not resolved. The CDR3 contains 14 residues. DNA for the CDR3: TGTGCCAGCAGCTTAGGCGATAGCAATCAGCCCCAGCATTTT. Amino acids: CASSLGDSNQPQHF.

V usage is TRBV20-1 and J usage is TRBJ1-1; unclear D gene. CDR3 length: 14 amino acids. CDR1 and CDR2 (germline): DFQATT, SNEGSKA (reference sequence). The V gene lost 3 bases and the J gene lost 1 base, with 12 bases spanning the gap. CDR3 in DNA: TGCAGTGCTAGTATAGGGCAAAGGAACACTGAAGCTTTCTTT. Residues: CSASIGQRNTEAFF.

The chain joins TRBV12-3 or TRBV12-4 to TRBJ2-7; 9 bases are shared with TRBD1. The J call may be in error: the DNA end matches TRBJ2-5 better. The length of the CDR3 is 16 residues. The chain's CDR3 is CASSLDRGQSQETQYF. The CDR3 nucleotides are TGTGCCAGCAGTTTAGACAGGGGGCAATCTCAAGAGACCCAGTACTTC.

This clonotype was counted between two and nine times. V is TRBV7-2 and J is TRBJ1-2, with D hard to call. Germline V lookup: CDR1 SGHTA, CDR2 FQGNSA. The CDR3 is 15 residues long. V was shortened by 5 bases and J by 5 bases, with 18 bases between the two germline ends. The CDR3, as DNA: TGTGCCAGCAGCGGGGTGTATGGCCCACCGTATGGCTACACCTTC. This gives the protein CASSGVYGPPYGYTF.

In this sample, this clonotype turned up a few times. The chain carries TRBV6-6 and TRBJ1-1, with D unclear. V was pared by 4 bases and J by 5 bases, with 17 bases between. Germline assignment: CDR1 MNHNY and CDR2 SVGAGI (reference sequence). CDR3 length: 15 residues. For the CDR3, the DNA is TGTGCCAGCAGTTCCCCGAATATTGAACAGACTGAAGCTTTCTTT. This encodes CASSSPNIEQTEAFF.

The V and J genes are TRBV14 and TRBJ2-7; 12 nucleotides line up with TRBD2. With 8 bases clipped from V and 8 bases from J, the junction kept 7 bases outside the gene matches. The CDR3 is 13 residues long. The germline V gene encodes CDR1 SGHDN and CDR2 FVKESK. The CDR3 here is CASGRTSGAQQYF. CDR3 bases: TGTGCCAGCGGCCGGACTAGCGGGGCTCAGCAGTACTTC.

This clonotype came up many times. The chain has TRBV21-1 and TRBJ2-3. TRBV21-1 is tagged as a pseudogene. The CDR3 loop spans 15 amino acids. The CDR3 protein is CASSFSGKSTDTQYF. The DNA for the CDR3 is TGTGCCAGCAGCTTCTCGGGGAAGAGCACAGATACGCAGTATTTT.

This sequence joins TRBV13 and TRBJ1-1; TRBD1 is a possible D gene (5 bases). V was trimmed by 5 bases and J by 3 bases, leaving 19 bases between them. CDR1 is PRHDT and CDR2 is FYEKMQ in the germline V gene (reference sequence). CDR3 length: 16 amino acids. The CDR3 coding sequence is TGTGCCAGCAGCCCCGAGCCCAGGGCTGGTGACACTGAAGCTTTCTTT. It translates to CASSPEPRAGDTEAFF.

In its sample, this clonotype was seen once. This chain connects TRBV20-1 to TRBJ2-1, with D unresolved. CDR3 size: 13 residues. The V gene lost 0 bases and the J gene lost 7 bases, with 10 bases spanning the gap. The V gene's germline CDR1 is DFQATT and CDR2 SNEGSKA (reference sequence). The CDR3 region is CSARDSVWNEQFF. CDR3 DNA: TGCAGTGCTAGAGATTCGGTTTGGAATGAGCAGTTCTTC.

The rearrangement uses TRBV25-1 and TRBJ1-2; 9 bases match TRBD1. The CDR3 loop spans 13 amino acids. Germline-derived CDR1 and CDR2 are MGHDK and SYGVNS. Unmatched junction bases numbered 7, after V lost 8 bases and J lost 6 bases. In nucleotides, the CDR3 is TGTGCCAGCGGGGACAGGGATATCGATGGCTACACCTTC. This encodes CASGDRDIDGYTF.

This clonotype occurred a few times. The chain uses TRBV20-1 and TRBJ1-2, with TRBD1 matching over 8 bases. Unmatched junction bases numbered 3, after V lost 5 bases and J lost 4 bases. CDR3 length equals 12 residues. Germline V gives CDR1 DFQATT, CDR2 SNEGSKA (reference sequence). Here the CDR3 DNA reads TGCAGTGCTCTAACAGGGGGCTATGGCTACACCTTC. It translates to CSALTGGYGYTF.

This clonotype was counted a single time. Mismatch with germline at one junction end may stem from a read error. The V and J genes are TRBV7-6 and TRBJ2-2, with TRBD1 matching over 7 bases. This CDR3 spans 16 amino acids. Germline lookup yields CDR1 SGHVS and CDR2 FNYEAQ. CDR3 region: CAGSLESTGHTGELFF. The DNA for the CDR3 is TGTGCCGGCAGCTTAGAATCGACAGGGCACACCGGGGAGCTGTTTTTT.

The V gene is TRBV12-3 or TRBV12-4, the J gene TRBJ1-1, with unresolved D. The CDR3 is 17 residues long. V lost 2 bases to trimming and J lost 3 bases, with 19 bases between them. For the CDR3, the DNA is TGTGCCAGCAGTTTACCCGCCCTAGGGCCCGGGGACACTGAAGCTTTCTTT. Amino acid sequence: CASSLPALGPGDTEAFF.

The chain is built from TRBV9 and TRBJ2-5, with TRBD2 identical over 9 bases. CDR3 length equals 14 residues. V was pared by 7 bases and J by 1 base, with 5 bases of the junction left unmatched. Germline loops: CDR1 SGDLS, CDR2 YYNGEE. CDR3 residues: CASGRGGGQETQYF. The CDR3, as DNA: TGTGCCAGCGGGCGGGGGGGCGGCCAAGAGACCCAGTACTTC.

This clonotype occurred once. The chain employs TRBV27 and TRBJ2-1; 13 positions agree with TRBD2. This CDR3 comprises 19 residues. V trimming: 3 bases; J trimming: 7 bases; junction bases outside the gene matches: 15. Germline V gives CDR1 MNHEY, CDR2 SMNVEV (reference sequence). The CDR3 loop is CASSLGTSGRARRGNEQFF. The DNA for the CDR3 is TGTGCCAGCAGTTTGGGTACTAGCGGGAGGGCCAGGCGGGGGAATGAGCAGTTCTTC.

The rearrangement joins TRBV19 to TRBJ1-5, with D perhaps TRBD1 (6 bases). Trimming pared 9 bases from V and 6 bases from J, leaving 15 bases between. Looked up from germline, CDR1 is LNHDA and CDR2 is SQIVND (reference sequence). The CDR3 consists of 13 residues. The CDR3 here is CASGGGGGQPQHF. The CDR3 nucleotides read TGTGCCAGCGGCGGGGGGGGCGGTCAGCCCCAGCATTTT. The full variable domain, rest sourced from reference TRBV19 and TRBJ1-5, is DGGITQSPKYLFRKEGQNVTLSCEQNLNHDAMYWYRQDPGQGLRLIYYSQIVNDFQKGDIAEGYSVSREKKESFPLTVTSAQKNPTAFYLCASGGGGGQPQHFGDGTRLSIL.

This chain connects TRBV28 to TRBJ1-2; 8 bases fit TRBD1. J was trimmed by 8 bases and V by 4 bases; bases with no gene match: 9. Germline V gene sequence: CDR1 MDHEN, CDR2 SYDVKM. CDR3 length: 14 residues. The CDR3 nucleotides are TGTGCCAGCAGTTCCCTTATACAGGGGGGCGGCTACACCTTC. Its translation: CASSSLIQGGGYTF.

Of note for this clonotype: One end of the junction is discordant with germline, which a read error may explain. This chain joins TRBV4-1 and TRBJ1-1; no firm D call. Germline V gene data show CDR1 as MGHRA and CDR2 as YSYEKL. CDR3 length: 15 residues. The CDR3 DNA is TGCGCCGGCAGCCAAGAGCTGGGCCGAAACACTGAAGCTTTCTTT. Amino acids: CAGSQELGRNTEAFF.

On this clonotype itself: This may be a read error: a much more frequent sequence differs by one nucleotide. This rearrangement joins TRBV29-1 to TRBJ2-1; 7 bases map to TRBD1. V lost 7 bases to trimming and J lost 6 bases; unmatched junction nucleotides: 15. This CDR3 region has 15 residues. Germline lookup yields CDR1 SQVTM and CDR2 ANQGSEA. The CDR3 DNA sequence: TGCAGCGCGAGCGACGATGACAGGGTGGGCAATGAGCAGTTCTTC. Residues: CSASDDDRVGNEQFF.

The rearrangement links TRBV4-2 to TRBJ2-1; tentatively, D is TRBD1 (5 bases). The CDR3 has 15 amino acids. V lost 1 base to trimming and J lost 3 bases, with 10 bases between them. Per the germline V gene, CDR1 is LGHNA and CDR2 is YNFKEQ. The CDR3 nucleotides read TGTGCCAGCAGCCAAGTAGGCCAGGGCTACAATGAGCAGTTCTTC. Protein product: CASSQVGQGYNEQFF.

V usage is TRBV12-3 or TRBV12-4 and J usage is TRBJ2-4; 9 bases are a match to TRBD2. The J call may be incorrect, as the DNA end agrees better with TRBJ2-7. The CDR3 runs to 14 residues. CDR3 residues: CASSYSGSPYEQYF. The CDR3 coding sequence is TGTGCCAGCAGTTATAGCGGGAGCCCCTACGAGCAGTACTTC.

This clonotype appeared a few times. The chain employs TRBV11-3 and TRBJ2-7; weak D call: TRBD1 (6 bases). The CDR3 is 14 residues long. Germline CDR1 is SGHNT and CDR2 is YENEEA. Trimming stripped 5 bases from V and 5 bases from J, with 16 bases between. CDR3 in DNA: TGTGCCAGCAGCAAACAGGGCCTTGTGGACGAGCAGTACTTC. Protein: CASSKQGLVDEQYF.

V and J are TRBV7-8 and TRBJ2-3, with TRBD2 matching 9 bases. This CDR3 is built from 15 residues. Unmatched junction bases numbered 7, after V lost 5 bases and J lost 4 bases. Looked up from germline, CDR1 is SGHVS and CDR2 is FQNEAQ. The CDR3 protein is CASSILAGSSDTQYF. In DNA form, the CDR3 reads TGTGCCAGCAGCATTCTAGCGGGGTCGTCAGATACGCAGTATTTT.

This rearrangement joins TRBV24-1 to TRBJ2-5; TRBD1 is a possible D gene (5 bases). Trimming took 1 base from V and 4 from J, leaving 9 bases between them. CDR1 KGHDR and CDR2 SFDVKD come from the germline V gene. This CDR3 region has 14 residues. This CDR3 is CATSDLGTGETQYF. DNA for the CDR3: TGTGCCACCAGTGATTTAGGAACAGGAGAGACCCAGTACTTC.

This chain's CDR3 is CASSLRPGAGTDTQYF. For the CDR3, the DNA is TGTGCCAGCAGTCTTCGCCCAGGGGCCGGCACAGATACGCAGTATTTT. The chain links TRBV12-3 or TRBV12-4 to TRBJ2-3; TRBD1 is a possible D gene (6 bases). The germline V and J ends were trimmed by 5 bases and 1 base, with 16 bases remaining between them. CDR3 size: 16 residues.